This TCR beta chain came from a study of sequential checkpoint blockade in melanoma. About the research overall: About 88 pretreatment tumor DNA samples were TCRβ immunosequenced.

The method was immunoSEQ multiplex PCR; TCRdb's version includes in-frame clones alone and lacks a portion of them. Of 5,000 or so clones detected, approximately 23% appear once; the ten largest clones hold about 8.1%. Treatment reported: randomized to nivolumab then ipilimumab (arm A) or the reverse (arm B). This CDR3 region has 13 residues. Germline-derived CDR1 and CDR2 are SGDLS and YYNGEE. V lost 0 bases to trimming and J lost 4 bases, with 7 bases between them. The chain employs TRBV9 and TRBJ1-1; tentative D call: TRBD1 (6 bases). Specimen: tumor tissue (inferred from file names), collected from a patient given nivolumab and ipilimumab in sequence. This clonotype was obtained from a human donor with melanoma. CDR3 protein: CASSVGGPTEAFF. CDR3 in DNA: TGTGCCAGCAGCGTAGGGGGGCCCACTGAAGCTTTCTTT. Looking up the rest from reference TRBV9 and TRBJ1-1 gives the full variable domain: DSGVTQTPKHLITATGQRVTLRCSPRSGDLSVYWYQQSLDQGLQFLIQYYNGEERAKGNILERFSAQQFPDLHSELNLSSLELGDSALYFCASSVGGPTEAFFGQGTRLTVV.